The 8 T cell receptor beta chains listed next were all sequenced from one sample in a study of CD8+CD57+ T cells in acquired aplastic anemia. The TCR beta profiling, which covered VDJ combination and CDR3 sequence, was carried out using genomic DNA as the template. Each CDR3 protein is one row after TCRdb ran MiXCR on the reads. The sample comprises about 190,000 distinct CDR3 sequences, 55% to 70% of which are singletons, and around 46% rests with the top ten. Material: sorted CD4+, CD8+, or CD8+CD57+ T cells (not recorded which) from PBMCs. These receptors came from a human donor with severe aplastic anemia or a healthy control (not recorded which).

This sequence joins TRBV24-1 and TRBJ2-1; D not resolved. Trimming took 2 bases from V and 3 from J, leaving 1 base between them. The CDR3 covers 12 residues. CDR1 and CDR2 (germline): KGHDR, SFDVKD. In DNA, the CDR3 is TGTGCCACCAGTGATTACTACAATGAGCAGTTCTTC. Encoded protein: CATSDYYNEQFF.

This clonotype appeared a single time. A read error may be the cause here, since a much bigger clone is one base away. V usage is TRBV7-9 and J usage is TRBJ2-3; no definite D call. V was shortened by 5 bases and J by 2 bases, with 5 bases between the two germline ends. The CDR3 is 12 residues long. In germline, CDR1 is SEHNR, CDR2 FQNEAQ (reference sequence). In DNA form, the CDR3 reads TGTGCCAGCAGCCTAATCACAGATACGCAGTATTTT. It translates to CASSLITDTQYF.

The chain uses TRBV20-1 and TRBJ2-2; 9 nucleotides line up with TRBD1. The length of the CDR3 is 15 residues. With V trimmed by 3 bases and J by 5 bases, 7 bases remained unmatched. In germline, CDR1 is DFQATT, CDR2 SNEGSKA (reference sequence). The CDR3 reads CSARADRGGTGELFF. The CDR3 nucleotides read TGCAGTGCTAGGGCGGACAGGGGAGGAACCGGGGAGCTGTTTTTT.

This clonotype was detected ten times or more. This chain links TRBV7-8 with TRBJ1-4, with a weak D call TRBD1 (6 bases). The CDR3 covers 15 residues. V lost 4 bases to trimming and J lost 5 bases, with 14 bases between them. CDR1 and CDR2 (germline): SGHVS, FQNEAQ. The CDR3 bases are TGTGCCAGCAGCTCCAGGACAGCTTGGAATGAAAAACTGTTTTTT. Translation: CASSSRTAWNEKLFF.

This clonotype appeared once. A much more abundant neighbour one base away suggests this may be a read error. The chain uses TRBV10-1 and TRBJ1-5; perhaps TRBD1 as D (6 bases). The CDR3 contains 15 residues. Per germline, CDR1 WNHNN and CDR2 SYGVQD (reference sequence). The CDR3 bases are TGCGCCAGTCGGCGGGACACCTATAGCAGTCAGCCCCAGCATTTT. Residues: CASRRDTYSSQPQHF.

The CDR3 coding sequence is TGTGCCAGCAGGAAGGAGACCGGGGAGCTGTTTTTT. It encodes CASRKETGELFF. The rearrangement links TRBV2 to TRBJ2-2; no reliable D call. V shed 6 bases and J shed 5 bases, with 7 bases lying between them. This CDR3 spans 12 amino acids. Germline V gene data show CDR1 as SNHLY and CDR2 as FYNNEI.

J is TRBJ2-2 and V is TRBV29-1; unclear D gene. The germline V gene encodes CDR1 SQVTM and CDR2 ANQGSEA. V lost 5 bases and J 7 bases, leaving 14 bases between the germline ends. This CDR3 region has 13 residues. This CDR3 is CSVIDLIGGELFF. Written as DNA, the CDR3 is TGCAGCGTTATAGACCTCATTGGCGGGGAGCTGTTTTTT.

This clonotype was recorded many times. The CDR3: CASSPRPTGMGTEAFF. For the CDR3, the DNA is TGTGCCAGCTCCCCACGACCGACAGGGATGGGAACTGAAGCTTTCTTT. The chain employs TRBV7-6 and TRBJ1-1; 7 bases fit TRBD1. Looked up from germline, CDR1 is SGHVS and CDR2 is FNYEAQ. The V gene end was trimmed by 8 bases and the J gene end by 5 bases; junction bases not matched to a gene: 17. This CDR3 comprises 16 residues.